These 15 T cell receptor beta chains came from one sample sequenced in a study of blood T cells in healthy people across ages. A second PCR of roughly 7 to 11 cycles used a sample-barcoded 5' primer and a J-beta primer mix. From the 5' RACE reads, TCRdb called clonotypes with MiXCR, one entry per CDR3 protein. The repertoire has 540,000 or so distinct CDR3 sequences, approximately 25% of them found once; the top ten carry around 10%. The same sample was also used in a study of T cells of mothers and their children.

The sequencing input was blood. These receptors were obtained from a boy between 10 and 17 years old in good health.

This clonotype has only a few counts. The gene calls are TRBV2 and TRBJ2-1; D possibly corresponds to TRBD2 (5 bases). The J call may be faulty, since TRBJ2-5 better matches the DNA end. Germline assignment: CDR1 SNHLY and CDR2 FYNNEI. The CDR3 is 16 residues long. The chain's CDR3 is CASIGTRSPFTETQYF. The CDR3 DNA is TGTGCCAGCATCGGAACTAGGTCCCCCTTTACAGAGACCCAGTACTTC.

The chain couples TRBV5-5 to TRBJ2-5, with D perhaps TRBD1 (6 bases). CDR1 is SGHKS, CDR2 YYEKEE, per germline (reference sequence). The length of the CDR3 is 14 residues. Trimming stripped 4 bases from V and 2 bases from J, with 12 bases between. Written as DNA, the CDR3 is TGTGCCAGCAGCCCAGGGGTGGGTCAAGAGACCCAGTACTTC. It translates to CASSPGVGQETQYF.

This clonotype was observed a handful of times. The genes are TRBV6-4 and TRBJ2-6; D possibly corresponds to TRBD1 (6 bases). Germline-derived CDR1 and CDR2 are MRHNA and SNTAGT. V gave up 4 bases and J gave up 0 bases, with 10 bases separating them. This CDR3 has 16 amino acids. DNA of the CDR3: TGTGCCAGCAGTGCCGGGACAAACTCTGGGGCCAACGTCCTGACTTTC. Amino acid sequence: CASSAGTNSGANVLTF.

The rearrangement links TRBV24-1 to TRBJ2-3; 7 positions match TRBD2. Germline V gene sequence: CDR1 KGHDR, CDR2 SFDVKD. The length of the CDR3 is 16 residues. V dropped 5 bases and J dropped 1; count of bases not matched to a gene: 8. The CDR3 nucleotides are TGTGCCACCAGTGCCCCCCGTCGGGAGGGCACAGATACGCAGTATTTT. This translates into CATSAPRREGTDTQYF.

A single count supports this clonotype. For the CDR3, the DNA is TGTGCCAGCAGCCTCGGGACATGGACAGGGGAGACCCAGTACTTC. Translated, it gives CASSLGTWTGETQYF. The chain employs TRBV7-2 and TRBJ2-5; the match to TRBD1 covers 8 bases. Germline CDR1 reads SGHTA; CDR2 reads FQGNSA. CDR3 length: 15 amino acids. V lost 5 bases to trimming and J lost 5 bases; unmatched junction nucleotides: 10.

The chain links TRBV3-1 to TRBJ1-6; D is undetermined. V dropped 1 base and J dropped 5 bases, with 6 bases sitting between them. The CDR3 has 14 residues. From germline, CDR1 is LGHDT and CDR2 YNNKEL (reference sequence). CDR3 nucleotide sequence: TGTGCCAGCAGCCAAGCACGGGATAATTCACCCCTCCACTTT. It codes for CASSQARDNSPLHF.

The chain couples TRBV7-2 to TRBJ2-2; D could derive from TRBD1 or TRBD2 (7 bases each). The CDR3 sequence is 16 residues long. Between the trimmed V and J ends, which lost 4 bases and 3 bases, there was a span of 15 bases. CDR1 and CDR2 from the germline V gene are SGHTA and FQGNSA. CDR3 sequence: CASSSSGGGDTGELFF. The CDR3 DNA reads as TGTGCCAGCAGCTCTTCAGGGGGAGGGGACACCGGGGAGCTGTTTTTT.

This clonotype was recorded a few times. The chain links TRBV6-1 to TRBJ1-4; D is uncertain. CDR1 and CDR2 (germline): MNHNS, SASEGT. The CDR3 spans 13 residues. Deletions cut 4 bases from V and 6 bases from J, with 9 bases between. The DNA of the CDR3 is TGTGCCAGCAGTGTAAGGACGGATGAAAAACTGTTTTTT. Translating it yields CASSVRTDEKLFF.

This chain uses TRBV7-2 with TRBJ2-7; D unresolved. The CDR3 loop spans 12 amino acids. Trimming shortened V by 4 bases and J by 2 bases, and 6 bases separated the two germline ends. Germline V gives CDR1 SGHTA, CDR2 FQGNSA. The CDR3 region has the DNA TGTGCCAGCAGCTCGATTACCTACGAGCAGTACTTC. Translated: CASSSITYEQYF.

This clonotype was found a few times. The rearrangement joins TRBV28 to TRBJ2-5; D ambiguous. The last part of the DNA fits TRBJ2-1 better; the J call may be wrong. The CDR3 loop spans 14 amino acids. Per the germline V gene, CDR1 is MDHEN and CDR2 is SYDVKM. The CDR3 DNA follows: TGTGCCAGCAGTTTGGCCCTAGTGGTACATGAGCAGTTCTTC. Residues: CASSLALVVHEQFF.

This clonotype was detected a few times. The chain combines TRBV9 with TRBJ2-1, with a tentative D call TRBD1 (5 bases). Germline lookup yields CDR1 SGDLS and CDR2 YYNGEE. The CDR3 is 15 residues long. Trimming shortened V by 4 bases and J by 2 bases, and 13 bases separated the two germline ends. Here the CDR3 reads CASSSPPDTYNEQFF. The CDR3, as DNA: TGTGCCAGCAGCTCCCCCCCGGACACCTACAATGAGCAGTTCTTC.

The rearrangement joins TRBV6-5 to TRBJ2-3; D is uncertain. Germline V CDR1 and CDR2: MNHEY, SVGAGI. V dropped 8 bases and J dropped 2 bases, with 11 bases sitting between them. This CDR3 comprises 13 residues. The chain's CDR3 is CASWFRHTDTQYF. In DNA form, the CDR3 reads TGTGCCAGCTGGTTCCGACACACAGATACGCAGTATTTT.

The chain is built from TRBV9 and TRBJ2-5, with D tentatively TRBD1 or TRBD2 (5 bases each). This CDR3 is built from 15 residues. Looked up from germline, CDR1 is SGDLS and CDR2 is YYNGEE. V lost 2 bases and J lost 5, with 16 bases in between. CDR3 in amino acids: CASSVRDGKAETQYF. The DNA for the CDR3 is TGTGCCAGCAGCGTCAGGGACGGAAAAGCGGAGACCCAGTACTTC.

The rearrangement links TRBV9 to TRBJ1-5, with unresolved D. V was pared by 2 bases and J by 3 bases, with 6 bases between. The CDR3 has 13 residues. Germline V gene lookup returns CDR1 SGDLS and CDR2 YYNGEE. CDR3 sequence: CASSVTDNQPQHF. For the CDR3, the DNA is TGTGCCAGCAGCGTCACGGACAATCAGCCCCAGCATTTT.

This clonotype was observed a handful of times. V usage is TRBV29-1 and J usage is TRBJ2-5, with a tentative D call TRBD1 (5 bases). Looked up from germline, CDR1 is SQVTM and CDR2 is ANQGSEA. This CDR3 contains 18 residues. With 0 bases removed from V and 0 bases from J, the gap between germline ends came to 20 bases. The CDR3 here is CSVEDLGASPQDQETQYF. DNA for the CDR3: TGCAGCGTTGAAGATCTAGGGGCTTCCCCGCAGGACCAAGAGACCCAGTACTTC. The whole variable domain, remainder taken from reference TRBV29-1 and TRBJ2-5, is SAVISQKPSRDICQRGTSLTIQCQVDSQVTMMFWYRQQPGQSLTLIATANQGSEATYESGFVIDKFPISRPNLTFSTLTVSNMSPEDSSIYLCSVEDLGASPQDQETQYFGPGTRLLVL.